Shown below are 21 T cell receptor beta chains from a single sample sequenced in a study of T cell repertoires in cytomegalovirus infection. TCRdb called the reads again in MiXCR, with one record for every CDR3 protein. The sample consists of 80,000 to 95,000 distinct CDR3 sequences, around 32% of them appearing once. These TCRs are of unknown antigen specificity. The sample was CD8+ T cells from cultured PBMCs, taken from culture after CMV antigen stimulation. These receptors were taken from a human donor in good health (CMV status not recorded). Some clones in this sample may be carry-over from other donors' samples.

In its sample, this clonotype was seen many times. This chain connects TRBV20-1 to TRBJ2-3; D gene unclear. Looked up from germline, CDR1 is DFQATT and CDR2 is SNEGSKA (reference sequence). The CDR3 contains 12 residues. Trimming removed 4 bases at V and 5 bases at J, with 10 bases between. The CDR3 here is CSANYLLDTQYF. In DNA, the CDR3 is TGCAGTGCTAACTATCTACTAGATACGCAGTATTTT.

The rearrangement uses TRBV4-1 and TRBJ1-5; unclear D gene. V was clipped by 2 bases and J by 3 bases, with 8 bases between them. The CDR3 totals 14 residues. Germline CDR1 MGHRA, CDR2 YSYEKL. CDR3: CASSQTEFNQPQHF. The CDR3, as DNA: TGCGCCAGCAGCCAAACAGAGTTCAATCAGCCCCAGCATTTT.

The sample holds a few counts of this clonotype. This chain connects TRBV7-9 to TRBJ1-5, with no clear D. Germline CDR1 and CDR2: SEHNR and FQNEAQ (reference sequence). Trimming took 1 base from V and 5 from J, leaving 12 bases between them. This CDR3 has 15 residues. Written as DNA, the CDR3 is TGTGCCAGCAGCTTAGAAGAAGGGTATCATCAGCCCCAGCATTTT. It yields the protein CASSLEEGYHQPQHF.

There are many counts of this clonotype. The rearrangement links TRBV7-8 to TRBJ2-5; 10 bases are a match to TRBD2. J lost 1 base, V lost 4 bases, and 3 bases had no gene match. From germline, CDR1 is SGHVS and CDR2 FQNEAQ. The CDR3 runs to 15 residues. Written as DNA, the CDR3 is TGTGCCAGCAGCTACGGACTAGCGGCCCAAGAGACCCAGTACTTC. This codes for CASSYGLAAQETQYF.

As DNA, the CDR3 is TGTGCCAGCAGTTTATTGCCCCCGACAGGCGGCGATGGCTACACCTTC. Translation gives CASSLLPPTGGDGYTF. This chain connects TRBV27 to TRBJ1-2, with a tentative D call TRBD1 (6 bases). This CDR3 is 16 amino acids long. Per germline, CDR1 MNHEY and CDR2 SMNVEV (reference sequence). V was clipped by 1 base and J by 6 bases, with 18 bases between them.

V usage is TRBV6-1 and J usage is TRBJ1-5; perhaps TRBD1 as D (5 bases). CDR3 length: 15 amino acids. The V and J ends lost 5 bases and 3 bases respectively, with 14 bases between them. Germline V gene lookup returns CDR1 MNHNS and CDR2 SASEGT. In DNA form, the CDR3 reads TGTGCCAGCAGTTATACAGGAGAAATCAATCAGCCCCAGCATTTT. It specifies CASSYTGEINQPQHF.

The chain links TRBV10-3 to TRBJ2-1; 8 bases map to TRBD1. J lost 4 bases, V lost 9 bases, and 2 bases had no gene match. The CDR3 is made up of 12 amino acids. Germline loops: CDR1 ENHRY, CDR2 SYGVKD. CDR3: CAMGQAYNEQFF. CDR3 sequence (DNA): TGTGCCATGGGACAGGCTTACAATGAGCAGTTCTTC.

This clonotype occurred many times. The J gene is TRBJ1-2, the V gene TRBV11-2; 9 nucleotides match TRBD1. V was pared by 1 base and J by 7 bases, with 4 bases of the junction left unmatched. This CDR3 comprises 14 residues. CDR1 and CDR2 (germline): SGHAT, FQNNGV. CDR3 amino acids: CASSLVQGATGYTF. CDR3 bases: TGTGCCAGCAGCTTAGTACAGGGGGCCACTGGCTACACCTTC.

This clonotype was seen at least ten times. The chain is built from TRBV5-5 and TRBJ1-3; tentative D call: TRBD1 (5 bases). CDR3 length: 15 amino acids. V was trimmed by 0 bases and J by 4 bases, leaving 11 bases between them. Germline V gives CDR1 SGHKS, CDR2 YYEKEE (reference sequence). CDR3 in DNA: TGTGCCAGCAGCTTGGAGGCAGGGCTCGGAAACACCATATATTTT. It translates to CASSLEAGLGNTIYF. The variable domain in full, completed from reference TRBV5-5 and TRBJ1-3, reads DAGVTQSPTHLIKTRGQQVTLRCSPISGHKSVSWYQQVLGQGPQFIFQYYEKEERGRGNFPDRFSARQFPNYSSELNVNALLLGDSALYLCASSLEAGLGNTIYFGEGSWLTVV.

This clonotype has ten or more counts. This sequence joins TRBV27 and TRBJ1-2; D perhaps matches TRBD1 (6 bases). Trimming left V 4 bases short and J 7 bases short, with 22 bases between. This CDR3 region has 16 residues. The germline CDR1 and CDR2 sequences are MNHEY and SMNVEV (reference sequence). DNA of the CDR3: TGTGCCAGCAGTTCATACCGAGAGGGGGGGTCTGGTGGCTACACCTTC. It specifies CASSSYREGGSGGYTF.

The chain has TRBV25-1 and TRBJ2-1; D possibly corresponds to TRBD1 (5 bases). V was trimmed by 3 bases and J by 2 bases, leaving 11 bases between them. From germline, CDR1 is MGHDK and CDR2 SYGVNS. This CDR3 has 15 residues. CDR3 sequence (DNA): TGTGCCAGCAGTGACATCTCAGGGCCCTACAATGAGCAGTTCTTC. It is translated as CASSDISGPYNEQFF.

This clonotype was recorded a few times. The V call is TRBV4-1, the J call TRBJ1-1, with TRBD1 as a possible D gene (6 bases). The CDR3 spans 13 residues. Deletions cut 3 bases from V and 5 bases from J, with 10 bases between. In germline, CDR1 is MGHRA, CDR2 YSYEKL. DNA for the CDR3: TGCGCCAGCAGCCAGGGGGCCGCAACTGAAGCTTTCTTT. Its protein is CASSQGAATEAFF.

This rearrangement joins TRBV6-1 to TRBJ1-2; no definite D call. This CDR3 spans 9 amino acids. V lost 7 bases, J lost 3 bases, and 0 bases lay in between. Germline loops: CDR1 MNHNS, CDR2 SASEGT. The CDR3 nucleotides read TGTGCCAGCAACTATGGCTACACCTTC. Its translation is CASNYGYTF.

This clonotype was counted once. The rearrangement links TRBV19 to TRBJ2-1; D is perhaps TRBD2 (6 bases). The V gene's germline CDR1 is LNHDA and CDR2 SQIVND (reference sequence). The ends were cut back, 4 bases at V and 0 bases at J, with 10 bases in the middle. This CDR3 comprises 15 residues. CDR3 protein: CASSNGGSSYNEQFF. CDR3 bases: TGTGCCAGTAGTAACGGGGGAAGCTCCTACAATGAGCAGTTCTTC.

This chain links TRBV19 with TRBJ2-1, with TRBD2 matching over 14 bases. V lost 6 bases, J lost 6 bases, and 7 bases stayed unmatched. CDR1 is LNHDA and CDR2 is SQIVND in the germline V gene (reference sequence). The CDR3 has 16 amino acids. This chain's CDR3 is CASSWTSGGSGNEQFF. The CDR3 coding sequence is TGTGCCAGTAGCTGGACTAGCGGGGGGTCGGGCAATGAGCAGTTCTTC.

This clonotype was observed a handful of times. The chain uses TRBV5-1 and TRBJ1-1, with D unclear. Trimming shortened V by 0 bases and J by 0 bases, and 15 bases separated the two germline ends. The CDR3 runs to 17 residues. Germline CDR1 SGHRS, CDR2 YFSETQ. The CDR3: CASSLDGSLSMNTEAFF. Written as DNA, the CDR3 is TGCGCCAGCAGCTTGGATGGCAGCTTAAGTATGAACACTGAAGCTTTCTTT.

V is TRBV7-2 and J is TRBJ1-5; D remains ambiguous. The length of the CDR3 is 16 residues. Between the trimmed V and J ends, which lost 3 bases and 0 bases, there was a span of 12 bases. Per germline, CDR1 SGHTA and CDR2 FQGNSA. The CDR3 loop is CASSFSLEHSNQPQHF. CDR3 DNA sequence: TGTGCCAGCAGCTTTTCACTCGAGCATAGCAATCAGCCCCAGCATTTT.

The rearrangement joins TRBV5-4 to TRBJ2-1; D may be TRBD2 (6 bases). The CDR3 runs 15 residues. V lost 5 bases, J lost 8 bases, and 20 bases lay in between. Germline V gene data show CDR1 as SGHNT and CDR2 as YYREEE (reference sequence). CDR3 coding DNA: TGTGCCAGCAGGTTGTCCTGGTTGGAGGGCGATGAGCAGTTCTTC. Residues: CASRLSWLEGDEQFF.

The V gene is TRBV20-1, the J gene TRBJ2-7; 8 bases align to TRBD1. The J segment lost 2 bases and the V segment lost 3 bases, leaving 6 bases of the junction unmatched. The CDR3 totals 14 residues. Germline-derived CDR1 and CDR2 are DFQATT and SNEGSKA (reference sequence). This CDR3 reads CSASRKDRAYEQYF. In DNA form, the CDR3 reads TGCAGTGCTAGTCGGAAGGACAGGGCCTACGAGCAGTACTTC.

This rearrangement joins TRBV2 to TRBJ2-1; D unclear. The ends were cut back, 3 bases at V and 10 bases at J, with 13 bases in the middle. Germline CDR1 is SNHLY and CDR2 is FYNNEI. The CDR3 runs to 13 residues. For the CDR3, the DNA is TGTGCCAGCAGTGACGTACATATCCCGGAGCAGTTCTTC. Amino acids: CASSDVHIPEQFF.

Details on this clonotype: A much larger clone differs by one base, so this may be a read error. CDR3 nucleotides: TGTGTCAGCAGCGGTCGACAGGGTTTTAATGAAAAACTGTTTTTT. This gives the protein CVSSGRQGFNEKLFF. The gene calls are TRBV7-2 and TRBJ1-4; 7 bases agree with TRBD1. The CDR3 contains 15 residues. Germline CDR1 and CDR2: SGHTA and FQGNSA.